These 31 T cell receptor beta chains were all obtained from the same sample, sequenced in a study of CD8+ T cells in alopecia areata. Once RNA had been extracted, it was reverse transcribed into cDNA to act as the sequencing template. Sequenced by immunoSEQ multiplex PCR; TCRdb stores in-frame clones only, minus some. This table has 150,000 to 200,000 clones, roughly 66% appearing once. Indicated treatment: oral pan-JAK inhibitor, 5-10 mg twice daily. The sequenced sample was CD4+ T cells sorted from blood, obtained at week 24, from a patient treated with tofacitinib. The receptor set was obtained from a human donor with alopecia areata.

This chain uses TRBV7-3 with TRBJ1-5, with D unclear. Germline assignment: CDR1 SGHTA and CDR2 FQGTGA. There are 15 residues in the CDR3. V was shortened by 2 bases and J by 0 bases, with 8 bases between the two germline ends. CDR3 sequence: CASSLGSGSNQPQHF. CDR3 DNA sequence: TGTGCCAGCAGCTTAGGGAGCGGTAGCAATCAGCCCCAGCATTTT.

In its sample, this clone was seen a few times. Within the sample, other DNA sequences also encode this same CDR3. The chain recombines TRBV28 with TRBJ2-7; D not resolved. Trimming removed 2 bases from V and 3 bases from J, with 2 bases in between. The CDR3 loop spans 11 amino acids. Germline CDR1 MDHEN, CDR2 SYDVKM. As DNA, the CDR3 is TGTGCCAGCAGTTTAGGCTACGAGCAGTACTTC. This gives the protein CASSLGYEQYF. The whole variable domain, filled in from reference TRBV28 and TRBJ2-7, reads DVKVTQSSRYLVKRTGEKVFLECVQDMDHENMFWYRQDPGLGLRLIYFSYDVKMKEKGDIPEGYSVSREKKERFSLILESASTNQTSMYLCASSLGYEQYFGPGTRLTVT.

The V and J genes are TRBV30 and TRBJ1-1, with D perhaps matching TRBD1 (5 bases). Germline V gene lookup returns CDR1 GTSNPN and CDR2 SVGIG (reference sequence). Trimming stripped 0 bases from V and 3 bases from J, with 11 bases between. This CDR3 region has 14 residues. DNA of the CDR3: TGTGCCTGGAGTGTTGGGGACGTCTACACTGAAGCTTTCTTT. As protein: CAWSVGDVYTEAFF.

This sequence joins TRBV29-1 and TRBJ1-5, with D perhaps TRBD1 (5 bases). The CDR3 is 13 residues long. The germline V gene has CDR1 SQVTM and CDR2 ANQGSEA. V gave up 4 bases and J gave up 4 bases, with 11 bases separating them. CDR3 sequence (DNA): TGCAGCGTTGGACAGACTTTAAATCAGCCCCAGCATTTT. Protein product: CSVGQTLNQPQHF.

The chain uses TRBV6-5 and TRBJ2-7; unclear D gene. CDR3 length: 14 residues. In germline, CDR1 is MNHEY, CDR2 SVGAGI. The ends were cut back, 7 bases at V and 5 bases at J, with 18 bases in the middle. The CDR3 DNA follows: TGTGCCAGCATGGACCTGAGTAAGTGGGACGAGCAGTACTTC. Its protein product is CASMDLSKWDEQYF.

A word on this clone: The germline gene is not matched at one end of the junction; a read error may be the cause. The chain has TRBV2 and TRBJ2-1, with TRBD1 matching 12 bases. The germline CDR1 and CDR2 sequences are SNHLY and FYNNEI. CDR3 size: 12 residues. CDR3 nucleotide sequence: TGTGCCAGCAGTCTAGACGGGACAGGGGGCCTCTTC. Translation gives CASSLDGTGGLF.

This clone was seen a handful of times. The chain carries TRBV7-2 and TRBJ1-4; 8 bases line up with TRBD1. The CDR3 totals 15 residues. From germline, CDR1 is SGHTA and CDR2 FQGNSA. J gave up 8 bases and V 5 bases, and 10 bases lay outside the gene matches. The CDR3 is CASSATGTGLEKLFF. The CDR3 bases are TGTGCCAGCAGCGCTACCGGGACAGGCTTAGAAAAACTGTTTTTT.

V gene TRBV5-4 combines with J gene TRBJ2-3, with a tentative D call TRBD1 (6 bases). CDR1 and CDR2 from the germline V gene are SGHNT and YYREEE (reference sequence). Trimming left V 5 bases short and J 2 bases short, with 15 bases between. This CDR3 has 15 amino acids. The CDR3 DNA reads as TGTGCCAGCAGACACCAGGGGCGGACCACAGATACGCAGTATTTT. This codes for CASRHQGRTTDTQYF.

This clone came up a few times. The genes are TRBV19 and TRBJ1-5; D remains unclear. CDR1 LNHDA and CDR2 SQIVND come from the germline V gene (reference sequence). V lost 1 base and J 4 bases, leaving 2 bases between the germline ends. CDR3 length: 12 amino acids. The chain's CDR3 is CASSIVNQPQHF. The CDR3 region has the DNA TGTGCCAGTAGTATAGTTAATCAGCCCCAGCATTTT.

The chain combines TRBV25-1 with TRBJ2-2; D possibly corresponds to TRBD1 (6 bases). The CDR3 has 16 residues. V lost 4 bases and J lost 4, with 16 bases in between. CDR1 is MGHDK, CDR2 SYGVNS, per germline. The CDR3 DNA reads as TGTGCCAGCAGTGCCAGAACCGGGACAAGCACCGGGGAGCTGTTTTTT. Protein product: CASSARTGTSTGELFF. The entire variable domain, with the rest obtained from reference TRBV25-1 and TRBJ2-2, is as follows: EADIYQTPRYLVIGTGKKITLECSQTMGHDKMYWYQQDPGMELHLIHYSYGVNSTEKGDLSSESTVSRIRTEHFPLTLESARPSHTSQYLCASSARTGTSTGELFFGEGSRLTVL.

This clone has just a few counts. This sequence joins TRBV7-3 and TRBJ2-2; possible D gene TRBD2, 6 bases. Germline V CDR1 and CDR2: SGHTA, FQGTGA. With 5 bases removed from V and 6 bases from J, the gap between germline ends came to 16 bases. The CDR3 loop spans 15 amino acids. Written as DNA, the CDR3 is TGTGCCAGCAGCCCGTCTCCGGGGGACTCCGGGGAGCTGTTTTTT. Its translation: CASSPSPGDSGELFF.

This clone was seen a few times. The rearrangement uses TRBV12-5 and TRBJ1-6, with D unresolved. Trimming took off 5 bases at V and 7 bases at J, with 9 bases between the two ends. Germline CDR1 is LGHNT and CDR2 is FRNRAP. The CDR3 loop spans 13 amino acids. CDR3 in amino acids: CASGTGINSPLHF. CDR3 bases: TGTGCTAGTGGTACCGGGATAAATTCACCCCTCCACTTT.

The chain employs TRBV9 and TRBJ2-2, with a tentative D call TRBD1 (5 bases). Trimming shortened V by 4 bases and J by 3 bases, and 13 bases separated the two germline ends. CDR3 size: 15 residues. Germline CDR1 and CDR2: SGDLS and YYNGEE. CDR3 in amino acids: CASSLETAYTGELFF. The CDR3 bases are TGTGCCAGCAGCCTTGAGACAGCCTACACCGGGGAGCTGTTTTTT.

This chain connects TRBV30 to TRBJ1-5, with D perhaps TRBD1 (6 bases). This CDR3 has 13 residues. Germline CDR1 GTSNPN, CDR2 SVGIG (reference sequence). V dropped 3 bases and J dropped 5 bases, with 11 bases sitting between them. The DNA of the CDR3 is TGTGCCTGGAGCCCAGGGGCGGATCAGCCCCAGCATTTT. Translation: CAWSPGADQPQHF. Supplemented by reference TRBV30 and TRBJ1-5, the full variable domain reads SQTIHQWPATLVQPVGSPLSLECTVEGTSNPNLYWYRQAAGRGLQLLFYSVGIGQISSEVPQNLSASRPQDRQFILSSKKLLLSDSGFYLCAWSPGADQPQHFGDGTRLSIL.

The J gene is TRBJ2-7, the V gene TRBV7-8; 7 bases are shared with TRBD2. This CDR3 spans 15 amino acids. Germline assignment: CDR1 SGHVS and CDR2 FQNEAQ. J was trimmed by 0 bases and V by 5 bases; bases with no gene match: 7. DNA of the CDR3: TGTGCCAGCAGCCCCATTGCGGGGGACTCCTACGAGCAGTACTTC. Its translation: CASSPIAGDSYEQYF. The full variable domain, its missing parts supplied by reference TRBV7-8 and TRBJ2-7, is GAGVSQSPRYKVAKRGQDVALRCDPISGHVSLFWYQQALGQGPEFLTYFQNEAQLDKSGLPSDRFFAERPEGSVSTLKIQRTQQEDSAVYLCASSPIAGDSYEQYFGPGTRLTVT.

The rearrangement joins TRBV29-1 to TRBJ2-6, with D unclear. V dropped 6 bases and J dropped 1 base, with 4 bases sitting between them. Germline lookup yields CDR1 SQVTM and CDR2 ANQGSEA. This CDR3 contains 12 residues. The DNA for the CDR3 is TGCAGCGTCTCATCTGGGGCCAACGTCCTGACTTTC. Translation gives CSVSSGANVLTF.

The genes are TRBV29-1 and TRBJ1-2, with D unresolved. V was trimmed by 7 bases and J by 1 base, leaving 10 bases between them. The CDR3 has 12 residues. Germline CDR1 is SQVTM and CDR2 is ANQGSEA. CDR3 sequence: CSAPRNNYGYTF. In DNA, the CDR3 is TGCAGCGCACCCAGGAATAACTATGGCTACACCTTC.

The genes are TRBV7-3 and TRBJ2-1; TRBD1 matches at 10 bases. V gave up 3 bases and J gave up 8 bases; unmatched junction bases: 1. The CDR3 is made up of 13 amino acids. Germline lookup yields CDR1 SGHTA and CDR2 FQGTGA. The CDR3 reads CASSFGTGDEQFF. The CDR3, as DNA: TGTGCCAGCAGCTTTGGGACAGGGGATGAGCAGTTCTTC.

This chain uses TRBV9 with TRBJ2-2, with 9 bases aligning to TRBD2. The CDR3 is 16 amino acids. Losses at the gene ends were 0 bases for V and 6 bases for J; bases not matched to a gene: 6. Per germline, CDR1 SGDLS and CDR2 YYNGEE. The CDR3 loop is CASSVGGTSLPGELFF. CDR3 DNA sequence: TGTGCCAGCAGCGTAGGGGGGACTAGCCTCCCCGGGGAGCTGTTTTTT.

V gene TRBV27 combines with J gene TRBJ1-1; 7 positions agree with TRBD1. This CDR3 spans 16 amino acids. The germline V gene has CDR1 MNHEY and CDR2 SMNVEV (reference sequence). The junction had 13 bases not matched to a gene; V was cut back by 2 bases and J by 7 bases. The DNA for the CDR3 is TGTGCCAGCAGTTTAACTCCCCCGGACAGGCGGATTGAAGCTTTCTTT. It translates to CASSLTPPDRRIEAFF.

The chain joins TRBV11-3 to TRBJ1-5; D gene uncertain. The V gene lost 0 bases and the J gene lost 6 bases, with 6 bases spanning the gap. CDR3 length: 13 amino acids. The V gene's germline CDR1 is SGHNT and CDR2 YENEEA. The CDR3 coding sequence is TGTGCCAGCAGCTTAGATCACGGTCAGCCCCAGCATTTT. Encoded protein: CASSLDHGQPQHF.

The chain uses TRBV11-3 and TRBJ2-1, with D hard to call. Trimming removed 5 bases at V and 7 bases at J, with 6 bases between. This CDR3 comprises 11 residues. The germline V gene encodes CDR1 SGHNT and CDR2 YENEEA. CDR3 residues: CASSTFNEQFF. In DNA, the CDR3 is TGTGCCAGCAGCACCTTTAATGAGCAGTTCTTC.

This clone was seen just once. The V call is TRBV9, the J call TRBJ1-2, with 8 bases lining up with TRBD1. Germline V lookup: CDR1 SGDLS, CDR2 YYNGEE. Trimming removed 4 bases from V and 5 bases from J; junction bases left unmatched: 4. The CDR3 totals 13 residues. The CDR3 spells CASSPDREYGYTF. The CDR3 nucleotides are TGTGCCAGCAGCCCGGACAGGGAATATGGCTACACCTTC.

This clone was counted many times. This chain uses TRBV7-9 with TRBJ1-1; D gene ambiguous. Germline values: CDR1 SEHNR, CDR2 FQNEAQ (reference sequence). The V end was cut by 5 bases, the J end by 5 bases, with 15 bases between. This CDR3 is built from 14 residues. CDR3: CASSHTSDGTEAFF. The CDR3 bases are TGTGCCAGCAGCCATACGTCGGATGGGACTGAAGCTTTCTTT.

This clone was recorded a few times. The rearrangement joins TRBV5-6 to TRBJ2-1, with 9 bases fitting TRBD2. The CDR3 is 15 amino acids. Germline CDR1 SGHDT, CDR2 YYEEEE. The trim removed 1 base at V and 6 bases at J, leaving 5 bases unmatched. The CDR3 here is CASSLPSGDLNEQFF. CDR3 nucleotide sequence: TGTGCCAGCAGCTTGCCTAGCGGGGATCTCAATGAGCAGTTCTTC.

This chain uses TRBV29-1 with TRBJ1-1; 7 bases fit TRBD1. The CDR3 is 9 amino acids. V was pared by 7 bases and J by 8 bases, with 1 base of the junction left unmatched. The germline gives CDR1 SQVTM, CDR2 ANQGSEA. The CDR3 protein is CSAGQEAFF. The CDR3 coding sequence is TGCAGCGCGGGACAGGAAGCTTTCTTT.

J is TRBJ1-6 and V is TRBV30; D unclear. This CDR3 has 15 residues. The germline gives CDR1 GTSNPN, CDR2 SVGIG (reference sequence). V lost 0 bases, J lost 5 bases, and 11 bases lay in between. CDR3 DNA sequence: TGTGCCTGGAGTGTTCCCGGACTTAATAATTCACCCCTCCACTTT. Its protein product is CAWSVPGLNNSPLHF.

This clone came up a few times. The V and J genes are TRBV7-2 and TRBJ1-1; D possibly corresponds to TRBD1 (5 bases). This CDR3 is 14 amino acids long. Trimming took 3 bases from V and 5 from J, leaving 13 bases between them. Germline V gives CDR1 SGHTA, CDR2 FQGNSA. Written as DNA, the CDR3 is TGTGCCAGCAGCTTGCGGGGCCGGGGGACTGAAGCTTTCTTT. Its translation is CASSLRGRGTEAFF.

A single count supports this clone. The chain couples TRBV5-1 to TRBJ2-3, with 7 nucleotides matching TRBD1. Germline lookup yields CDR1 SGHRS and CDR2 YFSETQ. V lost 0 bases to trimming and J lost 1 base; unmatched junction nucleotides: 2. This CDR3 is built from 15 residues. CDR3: CASSLDGTGTDTQYF. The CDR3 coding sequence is TGCGCCAGCAGCTTGGATGGGACAGGCACAGATACGCAGTATTTT.

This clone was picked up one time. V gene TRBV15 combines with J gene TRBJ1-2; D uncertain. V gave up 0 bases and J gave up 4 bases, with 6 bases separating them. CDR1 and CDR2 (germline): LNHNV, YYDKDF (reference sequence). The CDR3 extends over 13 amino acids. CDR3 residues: CATSRDLSYGYTF. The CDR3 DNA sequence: TGTGCCACCAGCAGAGATTTGTCCTATGGCTACACCTTC.

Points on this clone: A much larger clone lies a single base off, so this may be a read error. DNA for the CDR3: TGTGCCAGCAGTAACACAGATACGCAGTATTTT. Translation: CASSNTDTQYF. The V and J genes are TRBV6-5 and TRBJ2-3; D gene unclear. This CDR3 region has 11 residues. Trimming shortened V by 5 bases and J by 2 bases, and 2 bases separated the two germline ends. Germline V CDR1 and CDR2: MNHEY, SVGAGI.